The 20 T cell receptor beta chains below were found in one sample sequenced in a study of blood T cell repertoires in COVID-19. Using immunoSEQ multiplex PCR, the repertoire was profiled, and TCRdb retains in-frame clones only, with some absent. Here the sample spans 200,000 to 250,000 clones, 88% being singletons. The sequenced material came from PBMCs or T cells enriched from blood (not recorded which). All receptors derive from a woman aged 30 to 39 who had been exposed to COVID-19.

J is TRBJ2-4 and V is TRBV6-5; 12 nucleotides align to TRBD2. Trimming removed 7 bases from V and 7 bases from J; junction bases left unmatched: 5. The germline V gene has CDR1 MNHEY and CDR2 SVGAGI. The CDR3 spans 14 residues. The CDR3 bases are TGTGCCAGCATGACTAGCGGGAGTCTGAACATTCAGTACTTC. The encoded protein is CASMTSGSLNIQYF.

V and J are TRBV20-1 and TRBJ1-1; 8 positions agree with TRBD1. Germline lookup yields CDR1 DFQATT and CDR2 SNEGSKA (reference sequence). The trim removed 5 bases at V and 12 bases at J, leaving 8 bases unmatched. The CDR3 totals 11 residues. CDR3 in DNA: TGCAGTGCTTCCCGGACAGGGATACCTTTCTTT. Its protein product is CSASRTGIPFF.

The chain carries TRBV18 and TRBJ1-1, with D possibly matching TRBD1 (6 bases). In germline, CDR1 is KGHSH, CDR2 LQKENI. This CDR3 spans 15 amino acids. The V end lost 2 bases, the J end lost 0 bases, and 10 bases lay between the germline ends. This CDR3 is CASSPSTGVNTEAFF. The CDR3 region has the DNA TGTGCCAGCTCACCATCGACAGGAGTGAACACTGAAGCTTTCTTT.

This sequence joins TRBV4-2 and TRBJ2-7, with D perhaps TRBD1 (5 bases). V was pared by 2 bases and J by 3 bases, with 11 bases between. The CDR3 length is 14 residues. CDR1 is LGHNA and CDR2 is YNFKEQ in the germline V gene. The CDR3 nucleotides are TGTGCCAGCAGCCAAAAAGGGGCAGGCTACGAGCAGTACTTC. Translation gives CASSQKGAGYEQYF.

The J gene is TRBJ2-7, the V gene TRBV24-1; possible D gene TRBD1, 6 bases. The CDR3 is 12 residues long. V lost 6 bases and J 5 bases, leaving 10 bases between the germline ends. CDR1 and CDR2 (germline): KGHDR, SFDVKD. The CDR3 is CATSMTGHEQYF. The CDR3 DNA reads TGTGCCACCAGTATGACAGGCCACGAGCAGTACTTC.

V gene TRBV5-4 combines with J gene TRBJ2-5, with 15 positions matching TRBD2. V dropped 1 base and J dropped 5; count of bases not matched to a gene: 6. CDR1 and CDR2 (germline): SGHNT, YYREEE (reference sequence). This CDR3 region has 17 residues. The CDR3 loop is CASSLKLGLAGGETQYF. As DNA, the CDR3 is TGTGCCAGCAGCTTGAAGCTTGGACTAGCGGGAGGGGAGACCCAGTACTTC.

This clone turned up a few times. The gene calls are TRBV10-2 and TRBJ2-5, with D possibly TRBD1 on 5 matching bases. The CDR3 totals 11 residues. The V end was cut by 8 bases, the J end by 5 bases, with 9 bases between. CDR1 and CDR2 from the germline V gene are WSHSY and SAAADI. The CDR3, as DNA: TGCGCCAGCGGGGCGTACGAGACCCAGTACTTC. Encoded protein: CASGAYETQYF.

This chain links TRBV5-1 with TRBJ2-7, with TRBD2 identical over 9 bases. The CDR3 spans 16 residues. The V gene's germline CDR1 is SGHRS and CDR2 YFSETQ. Losses at the gene ends were 0 bases for V and 4 bases for J; bases not matched to a gene: 8. The CDR3, as DNA: TGCGCCAGCAGCTTGGAGGTAGCGGGAGTTGCTTACGAGCAGTACTTC. The encoded protein is CASSLEVAGVAYEQYF.

The chain joins TRBV25-1 to TRBJ2-7; D is undetermined. Germline V lookup: CDR1 MGHDK, CDR2 SYGVNS. V was shortened by 0 bases and J by 5 bases, with 11 bases between the two germline ends. This CDR3 is built from 14 residues. The CDR3 sequence: CASSEYEIPDEQYF. CDR3 coding DNA: TGTGCCAGCAGTGAATATGAGATTCCGGACGAGCAGTACTTC.

The chain has TRBV7-2 and TRBJ2-1, with D unresolved. Germline V gives CDR1 SGHTA, CDR2 FQGNSA. V gave up 1 base and J gave up 2 bases, with 3 bases separating them. CDR3 length: 13 amino acids. The CDR3 is CASSLDTYNEQFF. Written as DNA, the CDR3 is TGTGCCAGCAGCTTAGACACCTACAATGAGCAGTTCTTC.

As regards this clone: Other DNA sequences within the sample encode an identical CDR3. This chain links TRBV5-4 with TRBJ1-1; D is undetermined. This CDR3 is 13 amino acids long. CDR1 and CDR2 (germline): SGHNT, YYREEE (reference sequence). Trimming removed 5 bases at V and 2 bases at J, with 10 bases between. The CDR3 loop is CASSFGSNTEAFF. CDR3 DNA: TGTGCCAGCAGTTTTGGGAGTAACACTGAAGCTTTCTTT.

About this clone: The sample contains more than one DNA sequence encoding this CDR3. This chain links TRBV18 with TRBJ2-3; no firm D call. This CDR3 contains 13 residues. V lost 3 bases to trimming and J lost 1 base, with 5 bases between them. Germline V gene lookup returns CDR1 KGHSH and CDR2 LQKENI. The CDR3 loop reads CASSPSGTDTQYF. The CDR3 bases are TGTGCCAGCTCACCTTCGGGCACAGATACGCAGTATTTT.

The rearrangement uses TRBV4-2 and TRBJ1-2, with 9 bases identical to TRBD1. The CDR3 is made up of 15 amino acids. V shed 0 bases, J shed 5 bases, and the junction held 4 bases outside the gene matches. CDR1 and CDR2 (germline): LGHNA, YNFKEQ. In DNA, the CDR3 is TGTGCCAGCAGCCAAGATGACGGACAGGGGTATGGCTACACCTTC. Residues: CASSQDDGQGYGYTF.

The chain carries TRBV19 and TRBJ1-5; D is possibly TRBD1 (5 bases). Trimming left V 0 bases short and J 5 bases short, with 5 bases between. The CDR3 consists of 13 residues. Per the germline V gene, CDR1 is LNHDA and CDR2 is SQIVND (reference sequence). The CDR3 is CASSIETDQPQHF. CDR3 sequence (DNA): TGTGCCAGTAGTATAGAGACAGATCAGCCCCAGCATTTT.

The V gene is TRBV2, the J gene TRBJ2-1, with TRBD2 as a possible D gene (6 bases). The CDR3 has 13 residues. V was shortened by 7 bases and J by 5 bases, with 12 bases between the two germline ends. The germline gives CDR1 SNHLY, CDR2 FYNNEI. The CDR3 DNA sequence: TGTGCCAGCACCTCGACGGGGGACAATGAGCAGTTCTTC. This gives the protein CASTSTGDNEQFF.

The CDR3 spells CASSLRRDSPTNEQFF. The CDR3, as DNA: TGTGCCAGCAGCTTAAGAAGGGACAGTCCCACCAATGAGCAGTTCTTC. This chain connects TRBV7-7 to TRBJ2-1; 7 bases align to TRBD1. This CDR3 spans 16 amino acids. CDR1 is SSHAT and CDR2 is FNYEAQ in the germline V gene (reference sequence). Trimming took 2 bases from V and 6 from J; bases not matched to a gene: 10.

This sequence joins TRBV20-1 and TRBJ2-1, with 10 bases lining up with TRBD2. The V and J ends lost 3 bases and 7 bases, in that order; junction bases with no gene match: 6. CDR3 length equals 14 residues. The germline V gene has CDR1 DFQATT and CDR2 SNEGSKA (reference sequence). Here the CDR3 reads CSASSGRWVNEQFF. The CDR3 DNA sequence: TGCAGTGCTAGTAGCGGGAGGTGGGTTAATGAGCAGTTCTTC.

The chain is built from TRBV25-1 and TRBJ2-1; 11 bases are a match to TRBD1. The CDR3 covers 15 residues. The V gene's germline CDR1 is MGHDK and CDR2 SYGVNS. Unmatched junction bases numbered 3, after V lost 5 bases and J lost 3 bases. In nucleotides, the CDR3 is TGTGCCAGCAGTCCGGGACAGGGGGACTACAATGAGCAGTTCTTC. Translating it yields CASSPGQGDYNEQFF.

This chain connects TRBV11-2 to TRBJ2-5; possibly TRBD1 for D (6 bases). V was shortened by 4 bases and J by 5 bases, with 11 bases between the two germline ends. The CDR3 loop spans 13 amino acids. The germline V gene has CDR1 SGHAT and CDR2 FQNNGV. CDR3 nucleotide sequence: TGTGCCAGCAGCTCCGACAGGTTCGAGACCCAGTACTTC. Translating it yields CASSSDRFETQYF.

The chain carries TRBV19 and TRBJ1-5; D gene unclear. V lost 3 bases and J 6 bases, leaving 6 bases between the germline ends. CDR1 is LNHDA and CDR2 is SQIVND in the germline V gene (reference sequence). This CDR3 has 12 amino acids. CDR3 sequence: CASSISGQPQHF. Written as DNA, the CDR3 is TGTGCCAGTAGTATTAGTGGTCAGCCCCAGCATTTT.